The sequence of this TCR beta chain was determined in a study of PD-1 blockade in classical Hodgkin lymphoma. As regards this clone: Its antigen remains unidentified.

Findings of the study overall: Only CD4+ TCR diversity, not CD8+, had risen significantly by C4D1.

Following autologous stem cell transplantation, relapse occurred in every patient, and exposure to brentuximab vedotin varied. This CDR3 has 18 residues. In germline, CDR1 is SGHNT, CDR2 YENEEA. V lost 1 base and J lost 4, with 17 bases in between. Measured with immunoSEQ multiplex PCR; TCRdb has only the in-frame clones, and not every one. The sample lists 30,000 to 35,000 clones, roughly 82% occurring once. The V gene is TRBV11-3, the J gene TRBJ2-6; TRBD2 is a possible D gene (6 bases). The TCR originated in a human donor with classical Hodgkin lymphoma. The specimen comprised peripheral blood mononuclear cells (PBMCs), sampled at baseline. The CDR3 here is CASSLVGGAGFGANVLTF. CDR3 in DNA: TGTGCCAGCAGCTTAGTCGGAGGGGCTGGGTTCGGGGCCAACGTCCTGACTTTC.